This entry concerns a single T cell receptor beta chain. Original processing notes: Quantification of nucleated cells was approximated via reference gene primer amplification. Generated by immunoSEQ multiplex PCR, the TCRdb table keeps only in-frame clones and is missing some. V, J and clone size are taken as reported in that table, and D and trimming were inferred from the DNA itself. The repertoire has around 70,000 clones, 80% to 90% of them found once; the top ten carry roughly 5%. The trim removed 2 bases at V and 6 bases at J, leaving 3 bases unmatched. The CDR3 is made up of 13 amino acids. The germline CDR1 and CDR2 sequences are SGHVS and FNYEAQ. The data were obtained in a study of blood T cell repertoires in COVID-19. Overall study context: Collection of acute and convalescent COVID-19 samples took place in the United States, Italy and Spain.

The sample taken for sequencing was peripheral blood. V gene TRBV7-6 combines with J gene TRBJ1-1; 7 bases align to TRBD1. The receptor was derived from a woman of 80 years or more with active or convalescent COVID-19. The CDR3 DNA is TGTGCCAGCAGCTTAAGACAGGGCGCTGAAGCTTTCTTT. Translation gives CASSLRQGAEAFF.